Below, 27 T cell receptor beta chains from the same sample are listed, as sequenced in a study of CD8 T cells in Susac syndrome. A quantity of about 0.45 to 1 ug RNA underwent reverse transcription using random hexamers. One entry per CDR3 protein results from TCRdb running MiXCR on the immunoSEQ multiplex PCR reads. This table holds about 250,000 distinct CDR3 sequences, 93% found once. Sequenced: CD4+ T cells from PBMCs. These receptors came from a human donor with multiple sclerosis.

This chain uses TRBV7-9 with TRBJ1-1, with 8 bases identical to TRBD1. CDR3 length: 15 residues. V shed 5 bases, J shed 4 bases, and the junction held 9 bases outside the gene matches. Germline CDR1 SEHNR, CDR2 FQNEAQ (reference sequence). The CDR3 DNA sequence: TGTGCCAGCAGCAAAATGACAGGGGTGGGCACTGAAGCTTTCTTT. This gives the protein CASSKMTGVGTEAFF.

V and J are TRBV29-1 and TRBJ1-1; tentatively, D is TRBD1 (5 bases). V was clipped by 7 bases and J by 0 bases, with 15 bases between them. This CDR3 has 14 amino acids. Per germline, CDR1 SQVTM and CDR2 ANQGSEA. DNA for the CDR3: TGCAGCGCCGTAATCGGACATATGAACACTGAAGCTTTCTTT. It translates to CSAVIGHMNTEAFF.

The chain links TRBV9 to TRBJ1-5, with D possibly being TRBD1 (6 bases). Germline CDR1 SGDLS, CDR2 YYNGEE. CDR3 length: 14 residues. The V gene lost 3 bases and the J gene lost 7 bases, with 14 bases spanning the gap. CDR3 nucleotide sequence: TGTGCCAGCAGCGCGACGGGGGGCAGACAGCCCCAGCATTTT. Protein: CASSATGGRQPQHF.

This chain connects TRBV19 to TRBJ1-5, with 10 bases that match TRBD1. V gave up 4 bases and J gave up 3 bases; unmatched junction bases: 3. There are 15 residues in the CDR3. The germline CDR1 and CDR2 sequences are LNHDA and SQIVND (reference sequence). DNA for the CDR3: TGTGCCAGTAGTACGGGGACAGGGGTCAATCAGCCCCAGCATTTT. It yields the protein CASSTGTGVNQPQHF.

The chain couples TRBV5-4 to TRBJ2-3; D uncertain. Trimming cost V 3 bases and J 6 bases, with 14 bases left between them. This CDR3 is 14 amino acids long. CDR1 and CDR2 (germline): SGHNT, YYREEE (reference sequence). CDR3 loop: CASSSEWSIDTQYF. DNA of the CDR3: TGTGCCAGCAGCTCCGAGTGGTCGATCGATACGCAGTATTTT.

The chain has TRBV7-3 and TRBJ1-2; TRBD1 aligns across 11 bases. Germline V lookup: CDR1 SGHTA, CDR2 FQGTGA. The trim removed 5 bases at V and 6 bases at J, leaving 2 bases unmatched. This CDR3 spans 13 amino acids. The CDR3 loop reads CASSVGQGDGYTF. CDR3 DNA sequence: TGTGCCAGCAGCGTGGGACAGGGGGATGGCTACACCTTC.

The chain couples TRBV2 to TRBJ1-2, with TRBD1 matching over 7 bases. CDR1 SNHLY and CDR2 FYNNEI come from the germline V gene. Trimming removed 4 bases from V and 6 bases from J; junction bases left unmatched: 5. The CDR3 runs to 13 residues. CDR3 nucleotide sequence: TGTGCCAGCAGTGCCGGGACAGAGAATGGCTACACCTTC. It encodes CASSAGTENGYTF.

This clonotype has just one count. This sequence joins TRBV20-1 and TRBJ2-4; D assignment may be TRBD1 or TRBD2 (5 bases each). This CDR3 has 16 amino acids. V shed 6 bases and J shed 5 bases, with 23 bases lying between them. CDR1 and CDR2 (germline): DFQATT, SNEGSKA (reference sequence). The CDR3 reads CSARLLFLGVQNIQYF. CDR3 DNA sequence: TGCAGTGCCCGTTTACTGTTCCTGGGGGTCCAAAACATTCAGTACTTC.

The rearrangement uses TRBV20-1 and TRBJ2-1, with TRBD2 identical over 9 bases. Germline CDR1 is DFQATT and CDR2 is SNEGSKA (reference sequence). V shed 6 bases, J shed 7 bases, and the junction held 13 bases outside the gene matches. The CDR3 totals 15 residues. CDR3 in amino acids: CSAPPAGAGGNEQFF. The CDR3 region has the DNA TGCAGTGCCCCGCCGGCAGGGGCGGGAGGGAATGAGCAGTTCTTC.

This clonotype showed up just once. The CDR3 loop reads CATSDLGQWDEQFF. The CDR3 DNA follows: TGTGCCACCAGTGATCTAGGACAGTGGGATGAGCAGTTCTTC. This chain uses TRBV24-1 with TRBJ2-1; D possibly corresponds to TRBD1 (6 bases). The V end was cut by 3 bases, the J end by 8 bases, with 13 bases between. The CDR3 runs 14 residues. The germline V gene has CDR1 KGHDR and CDR2 SFDVKD.

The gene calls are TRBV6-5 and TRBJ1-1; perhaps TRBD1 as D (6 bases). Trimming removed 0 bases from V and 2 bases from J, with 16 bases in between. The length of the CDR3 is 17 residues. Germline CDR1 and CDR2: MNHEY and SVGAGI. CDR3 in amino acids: CASSYSKAHRENTEAFF. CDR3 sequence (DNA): TGTGCCAGCAGTTACTCGAAAGCTCACAGGGAAAACACTGAAGCTTTCTTT.

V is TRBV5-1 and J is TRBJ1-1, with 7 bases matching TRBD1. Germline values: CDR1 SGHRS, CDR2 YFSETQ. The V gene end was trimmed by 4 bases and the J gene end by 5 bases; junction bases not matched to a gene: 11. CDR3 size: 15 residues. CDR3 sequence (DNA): TGCGCCAGCAGCCCAACCTACAGGGGAGGGACTGAAGCTTTCTTT. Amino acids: CASSPTYRGGTEAFF.

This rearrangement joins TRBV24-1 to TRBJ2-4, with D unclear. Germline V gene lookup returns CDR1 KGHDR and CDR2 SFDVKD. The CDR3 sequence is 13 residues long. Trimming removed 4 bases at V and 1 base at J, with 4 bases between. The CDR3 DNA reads TGTGCCACCAGTGAGCCCGCCAAAAACATTCAGTACTTC. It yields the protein CATSEPAKNIQYF.

The CDR3 reads CASSVGVGRNTEAFF. CDR3 sequence (DNA): TGTGCCAGCAGCGTAGGGGTGGGACGGAACACTGAAGCTTTCTTT. V usage is TRBV9 and J usage is TRBJ1-1, with D tentatively TRBD1 (5 bases). Germline V gives CDR1 SGDLS, CDR2 YYNGEE. The CDR3 is made up of 15 amino acids. V was cut by 0 bases and J by 1 base, with 10 bases left in between. The full variable domain, in which reference TRBV9 and TRBJ1-1 provide the parts outside the CDR3, is DSGVTQTPKHLITATGQRVTLRCSPRSGDLSVYWYQQSLDQGLQFLIQYYNGEERAKGNILERFSAQQFPDLHSELNLSSLELGDSALYFCASSVGVGRNTEAFFGQGTRLTVV.

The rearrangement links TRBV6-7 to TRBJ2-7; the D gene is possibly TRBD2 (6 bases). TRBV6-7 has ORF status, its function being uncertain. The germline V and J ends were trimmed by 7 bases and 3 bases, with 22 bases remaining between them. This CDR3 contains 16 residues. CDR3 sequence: CASTIPGLQDDYEQYV. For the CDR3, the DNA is TGTGCCAGCACCATCCCGGGACTCCAAGATGACTACGAGCAGTACGTC.

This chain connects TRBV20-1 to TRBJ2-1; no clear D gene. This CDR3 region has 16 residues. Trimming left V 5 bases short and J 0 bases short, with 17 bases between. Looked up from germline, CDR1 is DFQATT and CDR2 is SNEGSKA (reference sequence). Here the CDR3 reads CSALPLVLSSYNEQFF. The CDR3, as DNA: TGCAGTGCTTTACCTTTGGTTCTGAGCTCCTACAATGAGCAGTTCTTC.

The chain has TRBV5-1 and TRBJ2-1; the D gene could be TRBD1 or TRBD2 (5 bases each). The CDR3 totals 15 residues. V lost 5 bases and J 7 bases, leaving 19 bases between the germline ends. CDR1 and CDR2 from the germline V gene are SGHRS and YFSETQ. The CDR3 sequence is CASRSGTPRVNEQFF. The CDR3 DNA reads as TGCGCCAGCAGGTCCGGGACCCCCAGGGTAAATGAGCAGTTCTTC.

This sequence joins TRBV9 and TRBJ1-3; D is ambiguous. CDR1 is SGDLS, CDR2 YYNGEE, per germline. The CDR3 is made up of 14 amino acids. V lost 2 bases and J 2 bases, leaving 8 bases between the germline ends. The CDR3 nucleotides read TGTGCCAGCAGCGTTAGCTGGGCTGGAAACACCATATATTTT. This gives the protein CASSVSWAGNTIYF.

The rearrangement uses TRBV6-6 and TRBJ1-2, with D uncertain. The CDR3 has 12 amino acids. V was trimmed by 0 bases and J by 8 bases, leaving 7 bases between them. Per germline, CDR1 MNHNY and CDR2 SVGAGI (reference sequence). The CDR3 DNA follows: TGTGCCAGCAGTTACTCATCTCCGGGCTACACCTTC. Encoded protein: CASSYSSPGYTF.

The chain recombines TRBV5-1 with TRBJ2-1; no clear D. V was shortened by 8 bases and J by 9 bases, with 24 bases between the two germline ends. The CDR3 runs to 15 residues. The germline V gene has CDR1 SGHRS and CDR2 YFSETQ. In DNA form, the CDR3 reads TGCGCCAGTTACCCGGGTGCGACGGGTAATGTTGAGCAGTTCTTC. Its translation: CASYPGATGNVEQFF.

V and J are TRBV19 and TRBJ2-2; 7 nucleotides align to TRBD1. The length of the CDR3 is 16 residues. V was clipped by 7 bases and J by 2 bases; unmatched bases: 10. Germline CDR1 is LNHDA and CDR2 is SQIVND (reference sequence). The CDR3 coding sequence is TGTGCCAGTACCAACAACAGGGGTCGCAACACCGGGGAGCTGTTTTTT. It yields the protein CASTNNRGRNTGELFF.

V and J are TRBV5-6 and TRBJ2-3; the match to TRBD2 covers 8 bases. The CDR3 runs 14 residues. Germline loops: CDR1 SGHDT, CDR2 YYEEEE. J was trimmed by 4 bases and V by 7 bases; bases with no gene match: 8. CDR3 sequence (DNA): TGTGCCAGCCGCCACCCCGGGAGGGCAGATACGCAGTATTTT. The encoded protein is CASRHPGRADTQYF.

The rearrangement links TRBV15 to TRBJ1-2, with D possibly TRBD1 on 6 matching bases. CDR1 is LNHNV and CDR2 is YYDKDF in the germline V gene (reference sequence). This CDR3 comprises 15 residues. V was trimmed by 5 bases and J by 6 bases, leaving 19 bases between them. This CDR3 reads CATSQGQSNIHGYTF. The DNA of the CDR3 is TGTGCCACCAGCCAAGGACAGTCCAATATTCATGGCTACACCTTC.

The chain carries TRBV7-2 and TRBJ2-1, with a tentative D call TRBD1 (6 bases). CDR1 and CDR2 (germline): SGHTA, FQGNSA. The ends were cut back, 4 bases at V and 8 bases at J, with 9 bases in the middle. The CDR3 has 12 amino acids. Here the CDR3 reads CASSSRGDEQFF. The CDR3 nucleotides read TGTGCCAGCAGCTCCAGGGGTGATGAGCAGTTCTTC.

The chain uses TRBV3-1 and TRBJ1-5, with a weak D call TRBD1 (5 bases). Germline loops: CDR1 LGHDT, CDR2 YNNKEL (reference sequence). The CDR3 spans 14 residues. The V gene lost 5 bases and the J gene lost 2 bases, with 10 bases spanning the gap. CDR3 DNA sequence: TGTGCCAGCAGCGGGACGGTTGGCAATCAGCCCCAGCATTTT. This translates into CASSGTVGNQPQHF.

Here the CDR3 reads CASSPVGAFESGELFF. CDR3 in DNA: TGTGCCAGCAGCCCGGTAGGGGCATTCGAATCCGGGGAGCTGTTTTTT. The chain couples TRBV5-6 to TRBJ2-2, with D possibly TRBD1 on 5 matching bases. The CDR3 totals 16 residues. Between the trimmed V and J ends, which lost 4 bases and 6 bases, there was a span of 19 bases. From germline, CDR1 is SGHDT and CDR2 YYEEEE.

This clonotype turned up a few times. In nucleotides, the CDR3 is TGTGCCAGCAGCCAATTAGCGGGCTCAAGCACAGATACGCAGTATTTT. Amino acids: CASSQLAGSSTDTQYF. The J gene is TRBJ2-3, the V gene TRBV7-3; 7 nucleotides align to TRBD2. V lost 5 bases, J lost 0 bases, and 8 bases stayed unmatched. Germline loops: CDR1 SGHTA, CDR2 FQGTGA. This CDR3 contains 16 residues.